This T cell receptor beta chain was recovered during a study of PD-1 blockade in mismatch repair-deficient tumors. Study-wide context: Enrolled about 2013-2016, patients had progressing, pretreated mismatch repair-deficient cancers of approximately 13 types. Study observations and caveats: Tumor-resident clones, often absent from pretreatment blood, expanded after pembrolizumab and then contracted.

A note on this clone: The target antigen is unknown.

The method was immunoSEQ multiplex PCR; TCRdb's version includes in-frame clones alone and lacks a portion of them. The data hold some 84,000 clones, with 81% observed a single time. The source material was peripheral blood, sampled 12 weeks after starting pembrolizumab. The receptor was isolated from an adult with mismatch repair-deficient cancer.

Here the CDR3 reads CASSFPGSMETQYF. The CDR3, as DNA: TGTGCCAGCAGCTTTCCCGGGAGTATGGAGACCCAGTACTTC. This chain links TRBV5-4 with TRBJ2-5; possibly TRBD2 for D (6 bases). The CDR3 covers 14 residues. V shed 2 bases and J shed 5 bases, with 13 bases lying between them. Germline CDR1 SGHNT, CDR2 YYREEE (reference sequence).